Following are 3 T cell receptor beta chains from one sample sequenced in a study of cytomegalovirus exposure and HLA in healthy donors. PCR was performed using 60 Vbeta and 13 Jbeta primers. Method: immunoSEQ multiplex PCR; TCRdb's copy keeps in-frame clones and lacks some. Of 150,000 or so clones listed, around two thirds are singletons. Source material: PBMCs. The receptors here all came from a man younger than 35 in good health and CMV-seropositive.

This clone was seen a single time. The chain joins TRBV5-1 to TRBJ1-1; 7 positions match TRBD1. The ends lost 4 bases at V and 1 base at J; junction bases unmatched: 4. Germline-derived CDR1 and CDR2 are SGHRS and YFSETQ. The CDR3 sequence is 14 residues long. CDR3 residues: CASSPRTGNTEAFF. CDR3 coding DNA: TGCGCCAGCAGCCCGAGGACAGGGAACACTGAAGCTTTCTTT. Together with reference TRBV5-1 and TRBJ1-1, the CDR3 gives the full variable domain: KAGVTQTPRYLIKTRGQQVTLSCSPISGHRSVSWYQQTPGQGLQFLFEYFSETQRNKGNFPGRFSGRQFSNSRSEMNVSTLELGDSALYLCASSPRTGNTEAFFGQGTRLTVV.

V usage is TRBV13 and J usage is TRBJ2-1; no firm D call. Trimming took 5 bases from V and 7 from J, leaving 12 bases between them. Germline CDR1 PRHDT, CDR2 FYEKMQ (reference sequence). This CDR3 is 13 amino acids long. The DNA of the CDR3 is TGTGCCAGCAGCCTTGTGTCAGTAAATGAGCAGTTCTTC. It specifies CASSLVSVNEQFF.

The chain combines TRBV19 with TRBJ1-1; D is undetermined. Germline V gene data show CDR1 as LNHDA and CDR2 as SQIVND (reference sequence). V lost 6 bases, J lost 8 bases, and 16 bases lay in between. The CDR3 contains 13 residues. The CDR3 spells CASSPEGGGEAFF. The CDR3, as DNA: TGTGCCAGTAGCCCTGAGGGTGGAGGAGAAGCTTTCTTT.